The sequence of this TCR beta chain was determined in a study of beta chain features in type 1 diabetes. Whole-study findings and limits: When Type 1 diabetes patients were examined, their TCRB CDR3s proved moderately but significantly shorter in all four CD4+ subsets. Naive, central memory and regulatory TCRB repertoires appeared more similar among patients than healthy donors. The VDJ junctions of type 1 diabetes patients carried fewer insertions and more deletions.

Trimming took 2 bases from V and 0 from J, leaving 3 bases between them. Germline-derived CDR1 and CDR2 are GTSNPN and SVGIG (reference sequence). CDR3 length equals 12 residues. This clone was observed a few times. Its antigen remains unidentified. The same CDR3 arises from other DNA sequences in this sample as well. Sequenced material consisted of expressed TCRB transcripts (all of the isolated RNA was reverse transcribed). The data were produced by immunoSEQ multiplex PCR, yet TCRdb's version contains in-frame clones alone and is incomplete. The table lists 160,000 or so clones, roughly 60% of them singletons, with approximately 0.09% in the top ten.

The sequence was obtained from a man younger than 40 with type 1 diabetes. The sample taken for sequencing was naive CD4+ T cells from blood. The V call is TRBV30, the J call TRBJ2-3; D is undetermined. The CDR3, as DNA: TGTGCCTGGAGTCCCAGCACAGATACGCAGTATTTT. This encodes CAWSPSTDTQYF.